These 2 T cell receptor beta chains came from one sample sequenced in a study of blood T cell repertoires in COVID-19. The data were produced by immunoSEQ multiplex PCR, yet TCRdb's version contains in-frame clones alone and is incomplete. Here the sample spans around 56,000 clones, roughly 80% being singletons. Sequenced input: peripheral blood. These receptors were obtained from a man between 60 and 75 years old with acute or convalescent COVID-19.

This chain links TRBV5-1 with TRBJ1-4, with 10 bases aligning to TRBD1. CDR1 is SGHRS and CDR2 is YFSETQ in the germline V gene. CDR3 length equals 15 residues. The trim removed 1 base at V and 6 bases at J, leaving 3 bases unmatched. The CDR3 DNA is TGCGCCAGCAGCTTGATAGGGACAGGGGATGAAAAACTGTTTTTT. This encodes CASSLIGTGDEKLFF. Using reference TRBV5-1 and TRBJ1-4 for the parts outside the CDR3, the full variable domain is KAGVTQTPRYLIKTRGQQVTLSCSPISGHRSVSWYQQTPGQGLQFLFEYFSETQRNKGNFPGRFSGRQFSNSRSEMNVSTLELGDSALYLCASSLIGTGDEKLFFGSGTQLSVL.

This chain connects TRBV4-2 to TRBJ1-1; 9 nucleotides agree with TRBD1. The J segment lost 6 bases and the V segment lost 4 bases, leaving 15 bases of the junction unmatched. CDR1 and CDR2 from the germline V gene are LGHNA and YNFKEQ. CDR3 length: 17 amino acids. The CDR3 bases are TGTGCCAGCAGCCCCGACCGCGGGGGACAGGGAAGGGCTGAAGCTTTCTTT. As protein: CASSPDRGGQGRAEAFF.